This passage covers 8 T cell receptor beta chains from one sample sequenced in a study of identical twins. A single record per CDR3 protein comes from TCRdb applying MiXCR to the 5' RACE reads. The repertoire includes 450,000 to 650,000 distinct CDR3 sequences, roughly 9.5% of them detected once, and 2.5% to 3.5% sits in the top ten. These data are also associated with another study on yellow fever vaccine responses in identical twins.

Sequenced sample: PBMCs. Receptor source: a woman younger than 35 in good health.

The sample holds a few counts of this clonotype. The conserved phenylalanine or tryptophan is not found at the CDR3 terminus, so this likely reflects a read error. This chain joins TRBV6-1 and TRBJ2-5; D ambiguous. This CDR3 region has 14 residues. Trimming took 5 bases from V and 0 from J, leaving 10 bases between them. Germline V lookup: CDR1 MNHNS, CDR2 SASEGT. The CDR3 nucleotides read TGTGCCAGCAGTCTATCCATGTACCAAGAGACCCAGTACCTC. Translation gives CASSLSMYQETQYL.

This clonotype was observed a handful of times. This chain uses TRBV5-1 with TRBJ2-2, with D perhaps TRBD1 or TRBD2 (5 bases each). CDR1 SGHRS and CDR2 YFSETQ come from the germline V gene. This CDR3 comprises 16 residues. V was pared by 6 bases and J by 4 bases, with 19 bases between. CDR3 nucleotides: TGCGCCAGCACCCCCCTCGGGCAGGGACCCACCGGGGAGCTGTTTTTT. It yields the protein CASTPLGQGPTGELFF.

This clonotype came up a few times. V is TRBV7-3 and J is TRBJ2-3; 9 positions agree with TRBD2. Germline lookup yields CDR1 SGHTA and CDR2 FQGTGA. The length of the CDR3 is 16 residues. The junction had 8 bases not matched to a gene; V was cut back by 2 bases and J by 5 bases. The CDR3 here is CASSLGAGGPIDTQYF. The CDR3 DNA sequence: TGTGCCAGCAGCTTAGGGGCGGGGGGGCCGATAGATACGCAGTATTTT. Full variable domain (rest looked up from reference TRBV7-3 and TRBJ2-3): GAGVSQTPSNKVTEKGKYVELRCDPISGHTALYWYRQSLGQGPEFLIYFQGTGAADDSGLPNDRFFAVRPEGSVSTLKIQRTERGDSAVYLCASSLGAGGPIDTQYFGPGTRLTVL.

This clonotype was picked up many times. The chain is built from TRBV11-2 and TRBJ2-3, with 7 bases matching TRBD2. CDR3 length: 12 residues. The germline V gene encodes CDR1 SGHAT and CDR2 FQNNGV. V lost 5 bases and J lost 9; bases outside the gene matches: 5. This chain's CDR3 is CASSLHGRTQYF. The DNA of the CDR3 is TGTGCCAGCAGCCTTCACGGGAGGACGCAGTATTTT.

This clonotype was detected ten times or more. Written as DNA, the CDR3 is TGCGCCAGCAGTGACCCCGAGAAGGGGGCACCTTTATATCAGCCCCAGCATTTT. Encoded protein: CASSDPEKGAPLYQPQHF. This chain uses TRBV10-2 with TRBJ1-5; 7 nucleotides align to TRBD1. With V trimmed by 3 bases and J by 5 bases, 16 bases remained unmatched. Germline V lookup: CDR1 WSHSY, CDR2 SAAADI. The CDR3 contains 18 residues.

The chain combines TRBV5-1 with TRBJ2-1; tentatively, D is TRBD2 (5 bases). V lost 0 bases and J lost 6, with 7 bases in between. Germline V gene sequence: CDR1 SGHRS, CDR2 YFSETQ. The CDR3 has 13 residues. CDR3 bases: TGCGCCAGCAGCTTGGCCGAGGGCAATGAGCAGTTCTTC. Residues: CASSLAEGNEQFF.

The J gene is TRBJ2-1, the V gene TRBV12-3 or TRBV12-4; the match to TRBD2 covers 7 bases. The CDR3 sequence is 17 residues long. J lost 0 bases, V lost 3 bases, and 8 bases had no gene match. The CDR3 region has the DNA TGTGCCAGCAGTTTTGGTCTAGCGGCCTCCTCCTACAATGAGCAGTTCTTC. Its protein product is CASSFGLAASSYNEQFF.

The chain links TRBV14 to TRBJ2-7, with 8 bases aligning to TRBD1. The trim removed 0 bases at V and 4 bases at J, leaving 5 bases unmatched. CDR3 size: 15 residues. The germline V gene encodes CDR1 SGHDN and CDR2 FVKESK. This chain's CDR3 is CASSQDWTGFYEQYF. The CDR3 nucleotides read TGTGCCAGCAGCCAAGATTGGACAGGGTTTTACGAGCAGTACTTC.